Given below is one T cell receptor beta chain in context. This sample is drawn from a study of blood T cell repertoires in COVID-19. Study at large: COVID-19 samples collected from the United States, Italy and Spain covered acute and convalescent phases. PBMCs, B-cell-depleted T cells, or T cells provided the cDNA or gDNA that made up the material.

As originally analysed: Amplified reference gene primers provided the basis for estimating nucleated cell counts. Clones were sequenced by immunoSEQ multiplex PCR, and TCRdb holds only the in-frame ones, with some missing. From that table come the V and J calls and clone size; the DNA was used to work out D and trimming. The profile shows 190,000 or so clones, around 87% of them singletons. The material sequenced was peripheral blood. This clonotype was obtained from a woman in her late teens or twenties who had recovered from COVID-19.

In nucleotides, the CDR3 is TGTGCCAGCAGTTCCGGGACTAAAGCCGTGGGCAATGAGCAGTTCTTC. Its protein is CASSSGTKAVGNEQFF. The chain recombines TRBV6-5 with TRBJ2-1, with 7 bases lining up with TRBD2. The CDR3 runs 16 residues. Per the germline V gene, CDR1 is MNHEY and CDR2 is SVGAGI. The V segment lost 4 bases and the J segment 6 bases; nucleotides outside the gene matches: 12.